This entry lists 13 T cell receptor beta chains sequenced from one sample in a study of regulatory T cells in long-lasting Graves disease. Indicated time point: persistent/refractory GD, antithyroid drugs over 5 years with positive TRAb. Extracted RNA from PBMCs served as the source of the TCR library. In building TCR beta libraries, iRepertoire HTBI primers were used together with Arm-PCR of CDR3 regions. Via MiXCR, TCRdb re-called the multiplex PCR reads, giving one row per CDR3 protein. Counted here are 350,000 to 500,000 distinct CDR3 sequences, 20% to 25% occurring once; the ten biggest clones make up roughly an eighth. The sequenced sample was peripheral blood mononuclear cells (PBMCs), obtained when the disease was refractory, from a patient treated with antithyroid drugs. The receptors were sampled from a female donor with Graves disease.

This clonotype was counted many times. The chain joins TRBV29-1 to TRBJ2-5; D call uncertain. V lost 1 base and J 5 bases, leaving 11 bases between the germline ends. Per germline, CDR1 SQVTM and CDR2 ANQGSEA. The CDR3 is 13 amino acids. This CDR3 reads CSVEGRLSETQYF. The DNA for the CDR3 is TGCAGCGTTGAAGGCAGGCTGTCGGAGACCCAGTACTTC.

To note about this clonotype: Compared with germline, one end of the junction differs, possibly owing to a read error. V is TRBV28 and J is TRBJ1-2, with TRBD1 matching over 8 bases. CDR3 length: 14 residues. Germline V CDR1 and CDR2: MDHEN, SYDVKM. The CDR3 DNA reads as TGTGCCAGCAGTTTTAGGCAGGGGGCACGGAGGGGGGACTTC. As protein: CASSFRQGARRGDF.

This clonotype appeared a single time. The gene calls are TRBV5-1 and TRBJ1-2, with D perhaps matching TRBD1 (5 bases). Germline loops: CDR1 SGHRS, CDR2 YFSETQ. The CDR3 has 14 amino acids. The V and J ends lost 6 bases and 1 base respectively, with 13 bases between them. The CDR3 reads CASTRTGDNYGYTF. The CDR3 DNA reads TGCGCCAGCACGCGAACAGGAGATAACTATGGCTACACCTTC. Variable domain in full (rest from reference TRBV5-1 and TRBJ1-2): KAGVTQTPRYLIKTRGQQVTLSCSPISGHRSVSWYQQTPGQGLQFLFEYFSETQRNKGNFPGRFSGRQFSNSRSEMNVSTLELGDSALYLCASTRTGDNYGYTFGSGTRLTVV.

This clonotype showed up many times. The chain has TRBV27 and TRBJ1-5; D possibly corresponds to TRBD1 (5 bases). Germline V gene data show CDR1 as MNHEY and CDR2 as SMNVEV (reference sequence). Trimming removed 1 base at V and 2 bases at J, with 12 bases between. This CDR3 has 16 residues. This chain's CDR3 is CASSLWGNGGNQPQHF. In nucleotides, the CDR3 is TGTGCCAGCAGTTTATGGGGGAACGGAGGCAATCAGCCCCAGCATTTT.

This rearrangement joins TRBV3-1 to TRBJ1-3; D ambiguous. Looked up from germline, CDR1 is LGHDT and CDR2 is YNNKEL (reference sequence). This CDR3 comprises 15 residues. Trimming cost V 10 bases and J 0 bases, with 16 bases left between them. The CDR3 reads CATDKDAVSGNTIYF. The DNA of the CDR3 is TGTGCCACTGATAAGGACGCCGTCTCTGGAAACACCATATATTTT.

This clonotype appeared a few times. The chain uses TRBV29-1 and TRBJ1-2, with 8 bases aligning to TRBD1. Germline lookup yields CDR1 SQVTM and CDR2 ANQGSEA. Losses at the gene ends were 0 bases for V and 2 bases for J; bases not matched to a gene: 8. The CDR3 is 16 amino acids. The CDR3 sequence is CSVEDRGDRWNYGYTF. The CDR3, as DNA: TGCAGCGTTGAAGATCGGGGGGACAGGTGGAACTATGGCTACACCTTC.

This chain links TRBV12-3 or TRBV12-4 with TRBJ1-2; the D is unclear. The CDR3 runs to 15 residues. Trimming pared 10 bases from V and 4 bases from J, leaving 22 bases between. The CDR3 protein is CATLGPDSTSYGYTF. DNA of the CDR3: TGTGCCACTCTGGGCCCCGACTCTACAAGCTATGGCTACACCTTC.

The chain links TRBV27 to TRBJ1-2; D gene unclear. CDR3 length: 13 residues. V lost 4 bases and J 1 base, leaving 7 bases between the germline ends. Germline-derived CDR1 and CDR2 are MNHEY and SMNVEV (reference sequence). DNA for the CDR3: TGTGCCAGCAGTTCTGTTATTAACTATGGCTACACCTTC. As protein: CASSSVINYGYTF.

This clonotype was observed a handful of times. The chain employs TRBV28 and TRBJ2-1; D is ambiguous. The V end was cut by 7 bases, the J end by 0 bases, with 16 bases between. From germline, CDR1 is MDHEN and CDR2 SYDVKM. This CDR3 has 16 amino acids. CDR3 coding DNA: TGTGCCAGCACCAGAGGTCGGGCTATCTCCTACAATGAGCAGTTCTTC. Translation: CASTRGRAISYNEQFF.

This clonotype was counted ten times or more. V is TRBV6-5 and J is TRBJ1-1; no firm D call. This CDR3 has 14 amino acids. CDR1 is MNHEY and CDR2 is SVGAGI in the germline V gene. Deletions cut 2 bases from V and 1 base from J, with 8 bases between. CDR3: CASSYLSGNTEAFF. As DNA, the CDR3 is TGTGCCAGCAGTTACCTTTCGGGGAACACTGAAGCTTTCTTT.

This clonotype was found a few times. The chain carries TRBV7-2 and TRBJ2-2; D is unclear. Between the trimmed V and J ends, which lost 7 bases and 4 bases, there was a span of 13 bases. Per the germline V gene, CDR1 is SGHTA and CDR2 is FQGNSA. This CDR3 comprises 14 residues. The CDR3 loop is CASTAYSRTGELFF. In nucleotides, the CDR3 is TGTGCCAGCACCGCTTACAGTCGCACCGGGGAGCTGTTTTTT.

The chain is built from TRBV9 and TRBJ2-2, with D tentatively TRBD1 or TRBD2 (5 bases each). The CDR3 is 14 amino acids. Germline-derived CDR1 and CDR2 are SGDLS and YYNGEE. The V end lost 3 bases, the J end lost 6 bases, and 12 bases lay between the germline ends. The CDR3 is CASSGSRGAGELFF. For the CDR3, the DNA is TGTGCCAGCAGCGGCTCTCGAGGGGCCGGGGAGCTGTTTTTT. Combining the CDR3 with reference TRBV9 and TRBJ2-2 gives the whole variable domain DSGVTQTPKHLITATGQRVTLRCSPRSGDLSVYWYQQSLDQGLQFLIQYYNGEERAKGNILERFSAQQFPDLHSELNLSSLELGDSALYFCASSGSRGAGELFFGEGSRLTVL.

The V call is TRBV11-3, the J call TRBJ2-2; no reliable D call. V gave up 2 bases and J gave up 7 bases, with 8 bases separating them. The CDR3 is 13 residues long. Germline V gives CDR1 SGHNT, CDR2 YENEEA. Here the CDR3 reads CASSLYISGELFF. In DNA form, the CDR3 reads TGTGCCAGCAGCTTATACATCAGCGGGGAGCTGTTTTTT.